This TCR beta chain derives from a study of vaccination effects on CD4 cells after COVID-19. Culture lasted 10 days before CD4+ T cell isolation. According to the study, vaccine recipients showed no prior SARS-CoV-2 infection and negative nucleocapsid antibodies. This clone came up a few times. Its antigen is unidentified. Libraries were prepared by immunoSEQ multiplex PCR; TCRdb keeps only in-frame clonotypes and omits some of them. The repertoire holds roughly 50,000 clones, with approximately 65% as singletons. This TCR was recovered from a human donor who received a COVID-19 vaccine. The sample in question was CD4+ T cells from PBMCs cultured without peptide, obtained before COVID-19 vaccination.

CDR3 in amino acids: CASSPGQGAYGYTF. The CDR3 nucleotides read TGTGCCAGCAGCCCCGGACAGGGGGCTTATGGCTACACCTTC. V is TRBV27 and J is TRBJ1-2, with TRBD1 matching over 11 bases. Germline CDR1 and CDR2: MNHEY and SMNVEV (reference sequence). The CDR3 has 14 amino acids. V was pared by 6 bases and J by 5 bases, with 5 bases of the junction left unmatched.